This TCR beta chain emerged from a study of T cells after yellow fever vaccination. The study's findings and limits: Abundant clonotypes from the bulk population could have been carried over as contaminants into FACS-sorted repertoires.

Worth noting for this clonotype: Its antigen is not identified.

5'RACE template switching generated TCR cDNA, adding a universal primer site and UMIs. TCRdb re-analysed the 5' RACE reads in MiXCR, keeping a single row per CDR3 protein. The data contain 300,000 to 400,000 distinct CDR3 sequences, more than 8.5% of them singletons. The source is a man aged 18 to 30 who received the YFV17D yellow fever vaccine. The source material was PBMCs, sampled on the day of the first yellow fever vaccination.

CDR3 amino acids: CASSVTGAAGQPQHF. CDR3 coding DNA: TGTGCCAGCAGTGTGACAGGGGCGGCGGGTCAGCCCCAGCATTTT. V is TRBV6-1 and J is TRBJ1-5; 8 nucleotides match TRBD1. The J segment lost 6 bases and the V segment lost 4 bases, leaving 8 bases of the junction unmatched. CDR3 length: 15 residues. Germline V lookup: CDR1 MNHNS, CDR2 SASEGT.